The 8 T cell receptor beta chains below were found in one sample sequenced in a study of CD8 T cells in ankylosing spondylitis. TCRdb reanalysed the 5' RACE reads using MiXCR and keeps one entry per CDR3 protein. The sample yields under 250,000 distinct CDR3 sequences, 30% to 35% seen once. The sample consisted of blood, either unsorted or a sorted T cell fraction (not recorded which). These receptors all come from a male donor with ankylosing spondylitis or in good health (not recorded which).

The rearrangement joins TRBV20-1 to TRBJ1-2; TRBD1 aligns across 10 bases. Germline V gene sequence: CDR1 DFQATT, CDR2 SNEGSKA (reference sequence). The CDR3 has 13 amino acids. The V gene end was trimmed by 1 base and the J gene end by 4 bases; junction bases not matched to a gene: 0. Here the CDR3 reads CSARGQGAYGYTF. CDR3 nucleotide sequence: TGCAGTGCTAGAGGACAGGGGGCCTATGGCTACACCTTC.

The chain's CDR3 is CSAETTSGGKETQYF. The CDR3 nucleotides are TGCAGTGCTGAAACGACTAGCGGGGGGAAAGAGACCCAGTACTTC. The rearrangement joins TRBV20-1 to TRBJ2-5; 13 bases line up with TRBD2. J gave up 3 bases and V 5 bases, and 6 bases lay outside the gene matches. The germline gives CDR1 DFQATT, CDR2 SNEGSKA (reference sequence). The CDR3 contains 15 residues.

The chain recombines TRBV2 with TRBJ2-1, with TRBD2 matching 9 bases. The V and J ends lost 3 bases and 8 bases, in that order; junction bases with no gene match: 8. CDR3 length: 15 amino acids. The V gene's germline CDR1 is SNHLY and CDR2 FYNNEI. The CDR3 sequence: CASSDVRGGIDEQFF. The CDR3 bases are TGTGCCAGCAGTGATGTGCGGGGGGGCATCGATGAGCAGTTCTTC.

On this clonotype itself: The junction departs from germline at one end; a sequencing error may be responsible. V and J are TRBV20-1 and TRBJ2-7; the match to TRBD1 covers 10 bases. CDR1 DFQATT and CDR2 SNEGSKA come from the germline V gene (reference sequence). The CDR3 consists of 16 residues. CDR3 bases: TGCTGTGCTAAAGGGACAGGGGTCCCTCTGGCCTACGAGCAGTACTTC. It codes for CCAKGTGVPLAYEQYF.

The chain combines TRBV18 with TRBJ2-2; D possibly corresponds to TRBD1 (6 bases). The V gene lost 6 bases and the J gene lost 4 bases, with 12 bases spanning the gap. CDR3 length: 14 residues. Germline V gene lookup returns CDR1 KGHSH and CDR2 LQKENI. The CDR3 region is CASSPGQLTGELFF. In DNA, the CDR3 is TGTGCCAGCTCGCCCGGACAGCTCACCGGGGAGCTGTTTTTT. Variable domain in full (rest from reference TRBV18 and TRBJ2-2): NAGVMQNPRHLVRRRGQEARLRCSPMKGHSHVYWYRQLPEEGLKFMVYLQKENIIDESGMPKERFSAEFPKEGPSILRIQQVVRGDSAAYFCASSPGQLTGELFFGEGSRLTVL.

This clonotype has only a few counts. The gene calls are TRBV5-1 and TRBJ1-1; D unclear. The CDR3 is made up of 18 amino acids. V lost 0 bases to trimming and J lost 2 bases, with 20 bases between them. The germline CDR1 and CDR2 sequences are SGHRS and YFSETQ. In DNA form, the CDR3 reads TGCGCCAGCAGCTTGGGGCAGCCACTTAAGGGCAGTAACACTGAAGCTTTCTTT. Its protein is CASSLGQPLKGSNTEAFF. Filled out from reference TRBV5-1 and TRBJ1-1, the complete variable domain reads KAGVTQTPRYLIKTRGQQVTLSCSPISGHRSVSWYQQTPGQGLQFLFEYFSETQRNKGNFPGRFSGRQFSNSRSEMNVSTLELGDSALYLCASSLGQPLKGSNTEAFFGQGTRLTVV.

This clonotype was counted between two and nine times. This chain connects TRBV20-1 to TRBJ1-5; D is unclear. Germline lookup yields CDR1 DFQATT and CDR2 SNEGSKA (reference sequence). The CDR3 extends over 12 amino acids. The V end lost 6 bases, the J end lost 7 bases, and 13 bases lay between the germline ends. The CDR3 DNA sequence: TGCAGTGCGAAGCCCAGTATACAGCCCCAGCATTTT. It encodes CSAKPSIQPQHF.

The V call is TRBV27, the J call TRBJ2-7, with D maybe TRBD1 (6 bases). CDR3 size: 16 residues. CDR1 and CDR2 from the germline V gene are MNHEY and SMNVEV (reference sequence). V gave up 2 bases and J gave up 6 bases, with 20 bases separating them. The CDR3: CASSLRQGFFWCEQYF. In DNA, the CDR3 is TGTGCCAGCAGTTTAAGGCAGGGGTTTTTTTGGTGCGAGCAGTACTTC.